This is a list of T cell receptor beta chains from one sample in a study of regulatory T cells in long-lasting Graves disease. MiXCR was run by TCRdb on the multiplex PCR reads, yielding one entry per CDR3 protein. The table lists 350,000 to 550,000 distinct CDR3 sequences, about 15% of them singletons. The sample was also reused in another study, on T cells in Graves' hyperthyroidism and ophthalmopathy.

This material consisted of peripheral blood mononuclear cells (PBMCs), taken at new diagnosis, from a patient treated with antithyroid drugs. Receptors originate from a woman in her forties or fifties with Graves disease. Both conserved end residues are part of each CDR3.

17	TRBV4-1	CASSQGGGQGHFQPQHF
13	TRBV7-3	CASSLTGGETQYF
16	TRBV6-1	CASLSWEGRSSTEAFF
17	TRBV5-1	CASSSGRQSGSSYEQYF
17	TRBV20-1	CSAIDFSGRYSYNEQFF
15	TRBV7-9	CASSRGFGQLYEQYF
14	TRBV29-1	CSVAGQESSYEQYF
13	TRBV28	CASSLLVDYGYTF
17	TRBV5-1	CASSLGPPGQGAGELFF
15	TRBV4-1	CASSQDGRSSYEQYF
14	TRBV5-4	CASRLRGSADTQYF
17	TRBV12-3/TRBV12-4	CASSLAFSAGWDQPQHF
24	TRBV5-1	CASSLGGIKLSGSDNTGSGQPQHF
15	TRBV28	CASSVTSGYSYEQYF
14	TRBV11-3	CASSSLTELNEQFF
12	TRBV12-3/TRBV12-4	CASSWGTGGLFF
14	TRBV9	CASSVSGQSYEQYF
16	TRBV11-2	CASSLDWDRGSYGQYF
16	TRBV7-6	CASSLGSSTAAGELFF
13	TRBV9	CASSVAGGETQYF
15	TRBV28	CASSLAGAGVTEAFF
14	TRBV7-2	CASSLYLSNQPQHF
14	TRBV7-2	CASSRSGIGETQYF
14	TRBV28	CASSSGQGRETQYF
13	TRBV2	CASSEREVQPQHF
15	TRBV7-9	CASSLAAARNSPLHF
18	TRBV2	CASSEESVGPTTLNTIYF
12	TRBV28	CASSSRTFQQFF
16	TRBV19	CASTATRGDRTGELFF
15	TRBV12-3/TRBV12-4	CASSDPGRGNTEAFF
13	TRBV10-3	CAIRTFLNTEAFF
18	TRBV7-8	CASSSPMRLAVTYNEQFF